This T cell receptor (beta chain) was recovered during a study of neurological immune-mediated disorders. The cDNA came from 5'RACE, which used 10-nucleotide random UMIs. TCRdb fed the 5' RACE reads into MiXCR, producing one record per CDR3 protein. The sample records some 60,000 distinct CDR3 sequences, approximately 4% being singletons. Unsorted libraries were prepared from 2 million PBMCs held at -80 C. V gave up 5 bases and J gave up 13 bases, with 14 bases separating them. The CDR3 spans 12 residues. This clonotype was recorded at least ten times. The specimen sequenced was PBMCs. The TCR comes from a woman aged 25 to 39 with multiple sclerosis. The chain couples TRBV12-3 or TRBV12-4 to TRBJ1-4, with D perhaps TRBD1 (6 bases). In DNA form, the CDR3 reads TGTGCCAGCAGTCCTTCAGGGACACGACTGTTTTTT. This translates into CASSPSGTRLFF.